The 30 T cell receptor beta chains reported below all come from one sample, sequenced in a study of beta chain features in type 1 diabetes (dated by TCRdb to between 2017 and 2018). Libraries were made using the immunoSEQ multiplex PCR assay. The entire amount of isolated RNA was reverse transcribed using the High Capacity cDNA Reverse Transcription Kit, so the sequenced TCRB transcripts were expressed ones. TCRdb obtained this table from immuneACCESS and retained in-frame rearrangements with V and J assigned. These tables miss some clones; where compared with another copy, unresolved V genes account for less than half of the shortfall, and the remainder is unexplained. Across this sample there are 680,000 or so clones, with 15% seen only once. The ten largest account for 0.093% of the sample. The source material was naive CD4+ T cells from blood. The cell subset or site label, as the study defines it: true naive CD4+ T cells. Receptor source: a man aged 18 to 30 in good health.

J is TRBJ2-7 and V is TRBV7-2; 7 bases are a match to TRBD1. The CDR3 totals 13 residues. Germline V CDR1 and CDR2: SGHTA, FQGNSA. V shed 5 bases, J shed 5 bases, and the junction held 6 bases outside the gene matches. CDR3 bases: TGTGCCAGCAGCCGACAGGGTGGCCACGAGCAGTACTTC. It encodes CASSRQGGHEQYF.

With respect to this clone: One junction end disagrees with the germline gene, perhaps due to a read error. V gene TRBV28 combines with J gene TRBJ2-2; the D gene is possibly TRBD1 (5 bases). The CDR3 is 15 amino acids. The germline V gene has CDR1 MDHEN and CDR2 SYDVKM. The CDR3 sequence: CASILGATGTGELFF. The CDR3 coding sequence is TGTGCCAGCATTTTAGGGGCTACGGGCACCGGGGAGCTGTTTTTT.

The V call is TRBV5-1, the J call TRBJ2-2; a weak D match, TRBD1 (6 bases). V lost 1 base, J lost 3 bases, and 13 bases lay in between. Germline V gene sequence: CDR1 SGHRS, CDR2 YFSETQ. The CDR3 is 16 amino acids. The CDR3: CASSLSRTADTGELFF. In nucleotides, the CDR3 is TGCGCCAGCAGCTTGTCCCGGACAGCGGACACCGGGGAGCTGTTTTTT.

This clone came up a few times. The chain joins TRBV7-3 to TRBJ2-5; D unclear. Per germline, CDR1 SGHTA and CDR2 FQGTGA. This CDR3 has 15 amino acids. The ends were cut back, 5 bases at V and 1 base at J, with 14 bases in the middle. The CDR3 DNA reads as TGTGCCAGCAGCCCTTGGAGTGGACCCCAAGAGACCCAGTACTTC. Amino acids: CASSPWSGPQETQYF.

The chain has TRBV28 and TRBJ1-4, with 8 bases identical to TRBD1. The V gene end was trimmed by 6 bases and the J gene end by 7 bases; junction bases not matched to a gene: 7. The CDR3 has 14 amino acids. The V gene's germline CDR1 is MDHEN and CDR2 SYDVKM. Written as DNA, the CDR3 is TGTGCCAGCAGCCTCGGACAGGGAAGTGAAAAACTGTTTTTT. Protein: CASSLGQGSEKLFF.

In the case of this clone: The sample carries other DNA sequences with the same CDR3. The CDR3 nucleotides read TGTGCCAGCAGTCCTACGGGGTATGGCTACACCTTC. Its protein is CASSPTGYGYTF. J is TRBJ1-2 and V is TRBV28, with D unresolved. The CDR3 length is 12 residues. Germline V CDR1 and CDR2: MDHEN, SYDVKM. V shed 5 bases and J shed 5 bases, with 9 bases lying between them.

The V call is TRBV18, the J call TRBJ2-5; D unresolved. The ends were cut back, 2 bases at V and 2 bases at J, with 9 bases in the middle. Looked up from germline, CDR1 is KGHSH and CDR2 is LQKENI. The CDR3 totals 14 residues. The CDR3 DNA reads TGTGCCAGCTCACCAACACAACTACAAGAGACCCAGTACTTC. Translation gives CASSPTQLQETQYF.

This clone appeared a few times. The rearrangement joins TRBV30 to TRBJ2-7; D remains unclear. The V gene's germline CDR1 is GTSNPN and CDR2 SVGIG (reference sequence). The CDR3 is made up of 13 amino acids. The V end was cut by 1 base, the J end by 3 bases, with 10 bases between. CDR3 DNA sequence: TGTGCCTGGAGTGACGGATTCGTCTACGAGCAGTACTTC. This translates into CAWSDGFVYEQYF.

Only a few counts were recorded for this clone. The rearrangement uses TRBV4-2 and TRBJ2-3; the match to TRBD2 covers 8 bases. This CDR3 region has 16 residues. Germline values: CDR1 LGHNA, CDR2 YNFKEQ. The trim removed 4 bases at V and 0 bases at J, leaving 6 bases unmatched. CDR3 amino acids: CASSPPGGSSTDTQYF. The CDR3 region has the DNA TGTGCCAGCAGCCCCCCGGGAGGGTCAAGCACAGATACGCAGTATTTT.

This clone was seen a handful of times. The CDR3 sequence is CSVQGRLAKNIQYF. CDR3 in DNA: TGCAGCGTACAGGGTCGACTAGCCAAAAACATTCAGTACTTC. V is TRBV29-1 and J is TRBJ2-4, with D possibly TRBD1 on 6 matching bases. V was cut by 6 bases and J by 0 bases, with 12 bases left in between. The germline gives CDR1 SQVTM, CDR2 ANQGSEA. The CDR3 sequence is 14 residues long.

This chain joins TRBV28 and TRBJ2-7; D is ambiguous. Trimming removed 8 bases from V and 5 bases from J, with 13 bases in between. This CDR3 is built from 12 residues. Germline lookup yields CDR1 MDHEN and CDR2 SYDVKM. Written as DNA, the CDR3 is TGTGCCAGCCCCTTTGACCCCAACGAGCAGTACTTC. Protein sequence: CASPFDPNEQYF. The variable domain in full, with the rest retrieved from reference TRBV28 and TRBJ2-7, is DVKVTQSSRYLVKRTGEKVFLECVQDMDHENMFWYRQDPGLGLRLIYFSYDVKMKEKGDIPEGYSVSREKKERFSLILESASTNQTSMYLCASPFDPNEQYFGPGTRLTVT.

The gene calls are TRBV30 and TRBJ1-2; a possible D gene is TRBD1 (5 bases). The germline gives CDR1 GTSNPN, CDR2 SVGIG (reference sequence). This CDR3 comprises 11 residues. The CDR3 DNA follows: TGTGCTTACGCAGGGCGGATCGGCTACACCTTC. Translation: CAYAGRIGYTF.

This clone was seen more than once but under ten times. This chain joins TRBV14 and TRBJ2-7; 7 bases are a match to TRBD1. The CDR3 is made up of 14 amino acids. Germline V CDR1 and CDR2: SGHDN, FVKESK. V dropped 7 bases and J dropped 1; count of bases not matched to a gene: 7. In DNA, the CDR3 is TGTGCCAGCAACAAAGGGGGCCTTTCCTACGAGCAGTACTTC. It codes for CASNKGGLSYEQYF.

This clone was seen a few times. The chain has TRBV18 and TRBJ2-7, with D possibly being TRBD1 or TRBD2 (5 bases each). Germline CDR1 KGHSH, CDR2 LQKENI. V shed 2 bases and J shed 4 bases, with 15 bases lying between them. There are 15 residues in the CDR3. The CDR3 loop reads CASSPGGPNPYEQYF. The CDR3 DNA follows: TGTGCCAGCTCACCAGGGGGACCCAACCCGTACGAGCAGTACTTC.

The chain recombines TRBV6-4 with TRBJ1-1; D not certain. Trimming removed 4 bases from V and 1 base from J, with 7 bases in between. CDR1 and CDR2 from the germline V gene are MRHNA and SNTAGT. This CDR3 is built from 13 residues. CDR3 protein: CASSGVWNTEAFF. For the CDR3, the DNA is TGTGCCAGCAGTGGGGTTTGGAACACTGAAGCTTTCTTT.

The rearrangement links TRBV6-5 to TRBJ2-4; D may match TRBD1 or TRBD2 (5 bases each). V was cut by 6 bases and J by 1 base, with 13 bases left in between. In germline, CDR1 is MNHEY, CDR2 SVGAGI. There are 15 residues in the CDR3. The CDR3 spells CASRSWGSAKNIQYF. CDR3 nucleotide sequence: TGTGCCAGCAGATCCTGGGGGTCTGCCAAAAACATTCAGTACTTC.

V usage is TRBV27 and J usage is TRBJ2-7; a possible D gene is TRBD2 (6 bases). This CDR3 has 16 amino acids. Germline CDR1 MNHEY, CDR2 SMNVEV (reference sequence). V was trimmed by 2 bases and J by 2 bases, leaving 16 bases between them. CDR3 sequence reads: CASSLSWSGQTYEQYF. CDR3 DNA: TGTGCCAGCAGTTTAAGTTGGAGCGGGCAAACCTACGAGCAGTACTTC.

The table lists this clone with a few counts. The chain joins TRBV13 to TRBJ2-1; 12 nucleotides agree with TRBD2. The V and J ends lost 4 bases and 0 bases, in that order; junction bases with no gene match: 7. Per the germline V gene, CDR1 is PRHDT and CDR2 is FYEKMQ (reference sequence). The CDR3 length is 18 residues. The CDR3 reads CASSSHATSGSSYNEQFF. The CDR3 DNA follows: TGTGCCAGCAGCTCTCACGCGACTAGCGGGAGCTCCTACAATGAGCAGTTCTTC.

This clone was picked up a small number of times. The chain has TRBV5-4 and TRBJ2-7; 8 positions match TRBD2. J lost 4 bases, V lost 1 base, and 13 bases had no gene match. This CDR3 region has 17 residues. Germline CDR1 and CDR2: SGHNT and YYREEE (reference sequence). As DNA, the CDR3 is TGTGCCAGCAGCTTGCCTGCGGGAGGACAGTCGGCTTACGAGCAGTACTTC. This gives the protein CASSLPAGGQSAYEQYF.

This clone was seen only a few times. The chain recombines TRBV9 with TRBJ1-1; D perhaps matches TRBD1 (5 bases). V was cut by 0 bases and J by 4 bases, with 10 bases left in between. Germline CDR1 and CDR2: SGDLS and YYNGEE. CDR3 length: 14 amino acids. The CDR3 reads CASSVDRSATEAFF. The DNA for the CDR3 is TGTGCCAGCAGCGTAGACAGGAGCGCCACTGAAGCTTTCTTT. The full variable domain, completed using reference TRBV9 and TRBJ1-1, is DSGVTQTPKHLITATGQRVTLRCSPRSGDLSVYWYQQSLDQGLQFLIQYYNGEERAKGNILERFSAQQFPDLHSELNLSSLELGDSALYFCASSVDRSATEAFFGQGTRLTVV.

This clone has just a few counts. The gene calls are TRBV28 and TRBJ1-6; weak D call: TRBD1 (6 bases). Germline V CDR1 and CDR2: MDHEN, SYDVKM. CDR3 length: 14 amino acids. Trimming pared 4 bases from V and 7 bases from J, leaving 11 bases between. Written as DNA, the CDR3 is TGTGCCAGCAGTTCGACAGGTCTAAATTCACCCCTCCACTTT. It codes for CASSSTGLNSPLHF.

This clone turned up a few times. V gene TRBV5-1 combines with J gene TRBJ2-5; D not resolved. Trimming shortened V by 0 bases and J by 4 bases, and 7 bases separated the two germline ends. The CDR3 is made up of 13 amino acids. The germline V gene encodes CDR1 SGHRS and CDR2 YFSETQ. The CDR3 is CASSLALGETQYF. The CDR3 bases are TGCGCCAGCAGCTTGGCCCTCGGAGAGACCCAGTACTTC.

This clone was seen a few times. The chain has TRBV28 and TRBJ2-7; perhaps TRBD2 as D (5 bases). CDR1 and CDR2 from the germline V gene are MDHEN and SYDVKM. Trimming took 10 bases from V and 7 from J, leaving 11 bases between them. The CDR3 loop spans 10 amino acids. CDR3 in DNA: TGTGCCACCTCCACGGGGGAGCAGTACTTC. This gives the protein CATSTGEQYF.

This clone was detected a few times. The chain employs TRBV27 and TRBJ2-2; TRBD1 matches at 12 bases. Germline values: CDR1 MNHEY, CDR2 SMNVEV (reference sequence). V gave up 1 base and J gave up 0 bases; unmatched junction bases: 3. The CDR3 extends over 18 amino acids. The CDR3 DNA sequence: TGTGCCAGCAGTTTATTGGGACAGGGGGCCACGAACACCGGGGAGCTGTTTTTT. Translated, it gives CASSLLGQGATNTGELFF.

This sequence joins TRBV28 and TRBJ2-7; D may be TRBD1 (5 bases). Between the trimmed V and J ends, which lost 2 bases and 6 bases, there was a span of 8 bases. The length of the CDR3 is 12 residues. CDR1 and CDR2 from the germline V gene are MDHEN and SYDVKM. In DNA, the CDR3 is TGTGCCAGCAGTTTACCAGGGCGCGAGCAGTACTTC. Translation: CASSLPGREQYF. Full variable domain (missing parts from reference TRBV28 and TRBJ2-7): DVKVTQSSRYLVKRTGEKVFLECVQDMDHENMFWYRQDPGLGLRLIYFSYDVKMKEKGDIPEGYSVSREKKERFSLILESASTNQTSMYLCASSLPGREQYFGPGTRLTVT.

This clone was detected only a few times. The chain links TRBV27 to TRBJ2-1; D unclear. This CDR3 region has 12 residues. Trimming took off 8 bases at V and 5 bases at J, with 10 bases between the two ends. The germline CDR1 and CDR2 sequences are MNHEY and SMNVEV (reference sequence). The CDR3 nucleotides read TGTGCCAGCCTTCGCCGGGACAATGAGCAGTTCTTC. This gives the protein CASLRRDNEQFF.

With regard to this clone: This same CDR3 is encoded by further DNA sequences in the sample. V usage is TRBV7-9 and J usage is TRBJ1-5; D unclear. There are 15 residues in the CDR3. Trimming removed 5 bases from V and 0 bases from J, with 11 bases in between. Per the germline V gene, CDR1 is SEHNR and CDR2 is FQNEAQ (reference sequence). The CDR3 is CASSPDGNSNQPQHF. In DNA form, the CDR3 reads TGTGCCAGCAGCCCGGACGGAAATAGCAATCAGCCCCAGCATTTT.

This clone has just a few counts. The genes are TRBV9 and TRBJ2-2; no clear D gene. The CDR3 sequence is 13 residues long. Germline lookup yields CDR1 SGDLS and CDR2 YYNGEE. V was trimmed by 4 bases and J by 6 bases, leaving 10 bases between them. The CDR3 DNA sequence: TGTGCCAGCAGCCCCCGAAATCCCGGGGAGCTGTTTTTT. It specifies CASSPRNPGELFF. Filled out from reference TRBV9 and TRBJ2-2, the complete variable domain reads DSGVTQTPKHLITATGQRVTLRCSPRSGDLSVYWYQQSLDQGLQFLIQYYNGEERAKGNILERFSAQQFPDLHSELNLSSLELGDSALYFCASSPRNPGELFFGEGSRLTVL.

The chain combines TRBV2 with TRBJ2-7; 11 nucleotides line up with TRBD2. With V trimmed by 7 bases and J by 2 bases, 13 bases remained unmatched. Germline CDR1 and CDR2: SNHLY and FYNNEI. The CDR3 extends over 17 amino acids. The CDR3 DNA follows: TGTGCCAGCACCGACCCGCCTAGCGGGAGGCTTACCTACGAGCAGTACTTC. Its protein is CASTDPPSGRLTYEQYF.

This clone was counted a few times. This rearrangement joins TRBV5-4 to TRBJ2-2, with D perhaps matching TRBD2 (6 bases). Germline CDR1 and CDR2: SGHNT and YYREEE (reference sequence). Trimming took off 3 bases at V and 2 bases at J, with 11 bases between the two ends. This CDR3 has 15 residues. The CDR3 DNA is TGTGCCAGCAGCTCCCCGGGACTCAACACCGGGGAGCTGTTTTTT. Translated, it gives CASSSPGLNTGELFF.